These 2 T cell receptor beta chains were all obtained from the same sample, sequenced in a study of T cell responses to AZD1222 COVID-19 vaccine. The data were produced by immunoSEQ multiplex PCR, yet TCRdb's version contains in-frame clones alone and is incomplete. The table has about 97,000 clones, approximately 91% seen once. The starting material was peripheral blood, obtained on day 0 of AZD1222 vaccination. Every receptor here comes from an adult in good health.

The V gene is TRBV28, the J gene TRBJ2-1, with 12 bases that match TRBD2. The CDR3 spans 16 residues. V was pared by 7 bases and J by 6 bases, with 10 bases of the junction left unmatched. Germline CDR1 is MDHEN and CDR2 is SYDVKM. This CDR3 is CASTLYLAGGSNEQFF. As DNA, the CDR3 is TGTGCCAGCACCTTATATCTAGCGGGAGGGAGCAATGAGCAGTTCTTC.

This chain joins TRBV20-1 and TRBJ1-1; D not certain. The CDR3 covers 11 residues. V was shortened by 3 bases and J by 8 bases, with 10 bases between the two germline ends. Germline V CDR1 and CDR2: DFQATT, SNEGSKA (reference sequence). CDR3 in DNA: TGCAGTGCTAGGTCGTACGAGGAAGCTTTCTTT. This translates into CSARSYEEAFF.